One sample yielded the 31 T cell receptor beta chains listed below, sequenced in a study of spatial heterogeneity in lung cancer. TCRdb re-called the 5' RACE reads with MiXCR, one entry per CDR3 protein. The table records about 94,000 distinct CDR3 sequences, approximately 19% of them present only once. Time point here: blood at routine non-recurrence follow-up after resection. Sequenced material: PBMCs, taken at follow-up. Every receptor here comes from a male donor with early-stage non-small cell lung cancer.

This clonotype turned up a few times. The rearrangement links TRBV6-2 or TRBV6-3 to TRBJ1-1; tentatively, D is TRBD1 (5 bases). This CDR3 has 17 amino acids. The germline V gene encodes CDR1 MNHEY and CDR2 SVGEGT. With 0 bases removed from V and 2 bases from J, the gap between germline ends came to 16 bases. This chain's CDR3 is CASSYSRAAGINTEAFF. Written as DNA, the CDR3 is TGTGCCAGCAGTTACTCGAGAGCGGCAGGGATCAACACTGAAGCTTTCTTT.

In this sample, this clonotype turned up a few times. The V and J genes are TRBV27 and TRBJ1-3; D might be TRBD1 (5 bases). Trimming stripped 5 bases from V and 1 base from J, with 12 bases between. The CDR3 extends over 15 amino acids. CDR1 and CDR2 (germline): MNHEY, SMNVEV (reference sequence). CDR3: CASSLRDPSGNTIYF. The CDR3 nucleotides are TGTGCCAGCAGTCTCCGGGACCCTTCTGGAAACACCATATATTTT.

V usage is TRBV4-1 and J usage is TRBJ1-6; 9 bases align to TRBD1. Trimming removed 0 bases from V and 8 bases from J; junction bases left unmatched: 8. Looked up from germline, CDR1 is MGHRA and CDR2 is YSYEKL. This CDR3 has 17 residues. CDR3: CASSQEGTGIRYSPLHF. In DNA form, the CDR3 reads TGCGCCAGCAGCCAAGAGGGGACAGGGATACGATATTCACCCCTCCACTTT.

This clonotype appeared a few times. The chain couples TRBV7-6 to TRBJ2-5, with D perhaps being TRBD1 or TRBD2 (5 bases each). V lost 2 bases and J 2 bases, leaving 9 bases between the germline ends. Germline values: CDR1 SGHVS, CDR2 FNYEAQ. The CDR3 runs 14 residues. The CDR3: CASSLTGGQETQYF. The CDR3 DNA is TGTGCCAGCAGCTTAACAGGCGGGCAAGAGACCCAGTACTTC. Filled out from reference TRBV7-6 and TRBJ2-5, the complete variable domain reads GAGVSQSPRYKVTKRGQDVALRCDPISGHVSLYWYRQALGQGPEFLTYFNYEAQQDKSGLPNDRFSAERPEGSISTLTIQRTEQRDSAMYRCASSLTGGQETQYFGPGTRLLVL.

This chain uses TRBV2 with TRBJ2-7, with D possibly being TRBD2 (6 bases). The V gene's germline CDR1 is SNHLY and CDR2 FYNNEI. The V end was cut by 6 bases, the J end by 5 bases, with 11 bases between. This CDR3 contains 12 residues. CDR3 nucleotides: TGTGCCAGCAGGGGACTTTCCCACGAGCAGTACTTC. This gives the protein CASRGLSHEQYF. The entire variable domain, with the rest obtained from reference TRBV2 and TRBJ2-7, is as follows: EPEVTQTPSHQVTQMGQEVILRCVPISNHLYFYWYRQILGQKVEFLVSFYNNEISEKSEIFDDQFSVERPDGSNFTLKIRSTKLEDSAMYFCASRGLSHEQYFGPGTRLTVT.

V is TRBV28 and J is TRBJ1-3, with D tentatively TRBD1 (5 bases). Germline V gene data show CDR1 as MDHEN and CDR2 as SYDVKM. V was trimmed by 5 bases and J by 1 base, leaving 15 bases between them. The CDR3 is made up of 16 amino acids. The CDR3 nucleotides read TGTGCCAGCAGTGAAATCGACAGCGTTTCTGGAAACACCATATATTTT. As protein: CASSEIDSVSGNTIYF.

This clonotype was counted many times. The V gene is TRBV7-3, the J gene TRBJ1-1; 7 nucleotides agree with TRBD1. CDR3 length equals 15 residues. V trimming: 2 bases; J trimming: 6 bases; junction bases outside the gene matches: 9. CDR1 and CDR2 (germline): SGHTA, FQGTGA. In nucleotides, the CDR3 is TGTGCCAGCAGCTTAGGAGTGGGACAGAGGGCTGAAGCTTTCTTT. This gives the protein CASSLGVGQRAEAFF.

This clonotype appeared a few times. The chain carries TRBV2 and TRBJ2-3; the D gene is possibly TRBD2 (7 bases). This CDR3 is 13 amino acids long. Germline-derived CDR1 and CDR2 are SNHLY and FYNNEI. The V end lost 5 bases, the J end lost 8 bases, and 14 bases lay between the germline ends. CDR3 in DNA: TGTGCCAGCAGTCGAGGGGGGGGCCCTACGCAGTATTTT. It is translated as CASSRGGGPTQYF.

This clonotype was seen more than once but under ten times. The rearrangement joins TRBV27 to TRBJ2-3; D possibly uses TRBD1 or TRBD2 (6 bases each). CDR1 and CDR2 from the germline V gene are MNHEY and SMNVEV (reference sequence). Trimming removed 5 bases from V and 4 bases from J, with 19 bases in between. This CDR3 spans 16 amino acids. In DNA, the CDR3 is TGTGCCAGCAGTCAGGGGCGCTTCGGGGGATCAGATACGCAGTATTTT. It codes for CASSQGRFGGSDTQYF.

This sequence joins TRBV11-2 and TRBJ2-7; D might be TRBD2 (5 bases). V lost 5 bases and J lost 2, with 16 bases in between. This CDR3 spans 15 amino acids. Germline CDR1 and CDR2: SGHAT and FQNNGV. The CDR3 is CASSSAGVGAYEQYV. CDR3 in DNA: TGTGCCAGCAGCAGCGCCGGGGTCGGTGCCTACGAGCAGTACGTC.

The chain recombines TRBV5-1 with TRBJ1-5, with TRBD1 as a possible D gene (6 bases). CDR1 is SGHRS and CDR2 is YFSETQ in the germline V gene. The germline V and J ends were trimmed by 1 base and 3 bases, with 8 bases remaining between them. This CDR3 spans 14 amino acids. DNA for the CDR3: TGCGCCAGCAGCTTGTGGGGGCTCAATCAGCCCCAGCATTTT. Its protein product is CASSLWGLNQPQHF.

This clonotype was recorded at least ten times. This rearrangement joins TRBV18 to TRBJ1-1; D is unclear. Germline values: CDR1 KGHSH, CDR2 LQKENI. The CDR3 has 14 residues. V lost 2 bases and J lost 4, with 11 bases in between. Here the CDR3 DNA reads TGTGCCAGCTCACCAGTTTCGATGTTCACTGAAGCTTTCTTT. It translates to CASSPVSMFTEAFF.

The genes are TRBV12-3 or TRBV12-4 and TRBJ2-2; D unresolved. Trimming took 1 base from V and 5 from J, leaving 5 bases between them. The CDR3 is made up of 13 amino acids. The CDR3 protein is CASSLGATGELFF. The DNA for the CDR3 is TGTGCCAGCAGTTTAGGGGCGACCGGGGAGCTGTTTTTT.

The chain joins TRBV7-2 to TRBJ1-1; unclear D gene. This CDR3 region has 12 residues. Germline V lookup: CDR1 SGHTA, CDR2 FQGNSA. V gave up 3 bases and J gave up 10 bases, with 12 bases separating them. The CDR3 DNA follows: TGTGCCAGCAGCTTCCCGGCCATGGGAGCTTTCTTT. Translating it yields CASSFPAMGAFF.

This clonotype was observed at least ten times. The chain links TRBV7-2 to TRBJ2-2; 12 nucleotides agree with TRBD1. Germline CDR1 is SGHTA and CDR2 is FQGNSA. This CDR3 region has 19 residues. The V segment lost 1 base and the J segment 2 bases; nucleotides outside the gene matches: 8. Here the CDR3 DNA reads TGTGCCAGCAGCTTAGGTGCGGGACAGGGGGCCCCTAACACCGGGGAGCTGTTTTTT. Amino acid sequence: CASSLGAGQGAPNTGELFF. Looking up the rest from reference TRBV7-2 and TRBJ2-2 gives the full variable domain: GAGVSQSPSNKVTEKGKDVELRCDPISGHTALYWYRQSLGQGLEFLIYFQGNSAPDKSGLPSDRFSAERTGGSVSTLTIQRTQQEDSAVYLCASSLGAGQGAPNTGELFFGEGSRLTVL.

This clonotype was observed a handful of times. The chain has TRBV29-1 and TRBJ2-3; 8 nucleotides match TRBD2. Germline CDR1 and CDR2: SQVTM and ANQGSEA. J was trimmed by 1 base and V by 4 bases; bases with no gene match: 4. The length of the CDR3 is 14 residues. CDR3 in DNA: TGCAGCGTTGGGCGGGAGGCAGGCACAGATACGCAGTATTTT. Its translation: CSVGREAGTDTQYF.

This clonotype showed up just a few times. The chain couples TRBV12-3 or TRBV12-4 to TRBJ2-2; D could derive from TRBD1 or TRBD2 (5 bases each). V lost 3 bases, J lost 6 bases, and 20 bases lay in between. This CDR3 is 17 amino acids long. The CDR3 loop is CASSLGTAVGIAGELFF. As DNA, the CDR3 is TGTGCCAGCAGTTTGGGGACGGCAGTCGGCATTGCCGGGGAGCTGTTTTTT.

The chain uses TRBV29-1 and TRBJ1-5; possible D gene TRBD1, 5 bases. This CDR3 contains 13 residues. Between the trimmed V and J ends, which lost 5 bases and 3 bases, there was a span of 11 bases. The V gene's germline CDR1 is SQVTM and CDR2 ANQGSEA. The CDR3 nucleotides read TGCAGCGTTAGTCAGGGTCTCAATCAGCCCCAGCATTTT. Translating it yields CSVSQGLNQPQHF. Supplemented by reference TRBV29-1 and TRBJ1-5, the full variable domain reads SAVISQKPSRDICQRGTSLTIQCQVDSQVTMMFWYRQQPGQSLTLIATANQGSEATYESGFVIDKFPISRPNLTFSTLTVSNMSPEDSSIYLCSVSQGLNQPQHFGDGTRLSIL.

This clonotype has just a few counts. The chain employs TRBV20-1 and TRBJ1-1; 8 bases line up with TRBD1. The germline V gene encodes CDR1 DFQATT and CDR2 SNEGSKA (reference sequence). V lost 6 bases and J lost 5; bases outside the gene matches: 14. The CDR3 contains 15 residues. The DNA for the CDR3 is TGCAGTGCCGCCCAGGGGGCAGACCTGAGGACTGAAGCTTTCTTT. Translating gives CSAAQGADLRTEAFF.

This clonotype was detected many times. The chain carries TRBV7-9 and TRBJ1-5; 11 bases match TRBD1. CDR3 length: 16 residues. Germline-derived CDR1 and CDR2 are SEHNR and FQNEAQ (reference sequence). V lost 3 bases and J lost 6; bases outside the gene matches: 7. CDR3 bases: TGTGCCAGCAGCTTTTGGACAGGGGGCAATAGTCAGCCCCAGCATTTT. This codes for CASSFWTGGNSQPQHF.

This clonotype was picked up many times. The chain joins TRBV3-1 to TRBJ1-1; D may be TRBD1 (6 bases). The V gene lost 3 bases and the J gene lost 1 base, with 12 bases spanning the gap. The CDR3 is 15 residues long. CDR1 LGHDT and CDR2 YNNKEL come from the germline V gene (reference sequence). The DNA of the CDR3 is TGTGCCAGCAGCCATGGACAGTTCCGGAACACTGAAGCTTTCTTT. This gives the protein CASSHGQFRNTEAFF.

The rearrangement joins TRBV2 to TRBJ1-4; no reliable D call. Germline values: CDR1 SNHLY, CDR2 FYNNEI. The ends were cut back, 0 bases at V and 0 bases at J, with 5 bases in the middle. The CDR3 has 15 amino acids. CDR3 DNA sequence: TGTGCCAGCAGTGAAGCCGGGACAACTAATGAAAAACTGTTTTTT. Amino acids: CASSEAGTTNEKLFF. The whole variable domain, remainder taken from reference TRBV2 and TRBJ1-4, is EPEVTQTPSHQVTQMGQEVILRCVPISNHLYFYWYRQILGQKVEFLVSFYNNEISEKSEIFDDQFSVERPDGSNFTLKIRSTKLEDSAMYFCASSEAGTTNEKLFFGSGTQLSVL.

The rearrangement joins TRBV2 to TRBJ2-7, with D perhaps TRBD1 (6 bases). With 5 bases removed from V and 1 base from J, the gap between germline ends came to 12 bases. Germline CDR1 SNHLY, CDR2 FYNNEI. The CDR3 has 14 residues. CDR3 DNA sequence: TGTGCCAGCAGTCGACAGGATCGGTCCTACGAGCAGTACGTC. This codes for CASSRQDRSYEQYV.

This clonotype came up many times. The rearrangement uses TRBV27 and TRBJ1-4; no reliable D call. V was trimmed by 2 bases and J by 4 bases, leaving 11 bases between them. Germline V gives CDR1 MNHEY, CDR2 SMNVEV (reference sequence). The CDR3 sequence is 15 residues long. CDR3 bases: TGTGCCAGCAGTTTAAACCGACGTCATAATGAAAAACTGTTTTTT. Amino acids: CASSLNRRHNEKLFF.

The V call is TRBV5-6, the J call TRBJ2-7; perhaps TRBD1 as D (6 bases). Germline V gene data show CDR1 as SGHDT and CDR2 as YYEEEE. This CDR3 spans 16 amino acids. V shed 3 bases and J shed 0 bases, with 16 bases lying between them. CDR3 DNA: TGTGCCAGCAGCTACGGACAGATTCGTCCCTCCTACGAGCAGTACGTC. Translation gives CASSYGQIRPSYEQYV.

CDR3 sequence: CASSRTSGMANIQYF. CDR3 nucleotides: TGTGCCAGCAGTCGGACTAGCGGGATGGCAAACATTCAGTACTTC. The chain carries TRBV6-2 or TRBV6-3 and TRBJ2-4; 12 positions match TRBD2. This CDR3 spans 15 amino acids. The ends lost 5 bases at V and 6 bases at J; junction bases unmatched: 5. Germline CDR1 is MNHEY and CDR2 is SVGEGT.

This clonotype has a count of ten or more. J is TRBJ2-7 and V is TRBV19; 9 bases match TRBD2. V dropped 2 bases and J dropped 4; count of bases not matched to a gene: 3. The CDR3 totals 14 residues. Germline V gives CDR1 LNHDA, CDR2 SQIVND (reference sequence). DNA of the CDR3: TGTGCCAGTAGTATACTAGCGGGGACGTACGAGCAGTACTTC. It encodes CASSILAGTYEQYF.

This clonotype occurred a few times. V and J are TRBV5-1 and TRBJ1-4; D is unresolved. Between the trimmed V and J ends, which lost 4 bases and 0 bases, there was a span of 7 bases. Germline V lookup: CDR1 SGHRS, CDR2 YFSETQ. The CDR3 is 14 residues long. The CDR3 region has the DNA TGCGCCAGCAGCCCCGGGCCAACTAATGAAAAACTGTTTTTT. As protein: CASSPGPTNEKLFF.

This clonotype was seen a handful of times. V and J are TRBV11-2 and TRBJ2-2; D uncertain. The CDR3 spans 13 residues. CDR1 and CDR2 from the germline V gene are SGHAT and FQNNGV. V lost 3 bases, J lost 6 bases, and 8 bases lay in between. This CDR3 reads CASSLLVAGELFF. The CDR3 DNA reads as TGTGCCAGCAGCTTGCTAGTGGCCGGGGAGCTGTTTTTT.

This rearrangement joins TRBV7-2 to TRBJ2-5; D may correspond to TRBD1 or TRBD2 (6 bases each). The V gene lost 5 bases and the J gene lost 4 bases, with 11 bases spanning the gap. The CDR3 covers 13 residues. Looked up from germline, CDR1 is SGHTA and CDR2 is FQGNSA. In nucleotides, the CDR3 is TGTGCCAGCAGCAGGGGGGCACTAGAGACCCAGTACTTC. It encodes CASSRGALETQYF.

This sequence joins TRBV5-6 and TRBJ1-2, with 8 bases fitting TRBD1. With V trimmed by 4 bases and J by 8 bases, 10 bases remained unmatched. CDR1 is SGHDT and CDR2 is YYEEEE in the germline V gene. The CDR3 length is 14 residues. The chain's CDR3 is CASSPGQGTRGYTF. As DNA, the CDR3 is TGTGCCAGCAGCCCCGGACAGGGAACGAGGGGCTACACCTTC. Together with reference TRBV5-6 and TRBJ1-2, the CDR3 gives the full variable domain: DAGVTQSPTHLIKTRGQQVTLRCSPKSGHDTVSWYQQALGQGPQFIFQYYEEEERQRGNFPDRFSGHQFPNYSSELNVNALLLGDSALYLCASSPGQGTRGYTFGSGTRLTVV.